Sequencing of this T cell receptor beta chain was carried out in a study of control samples from healthy donors and cancer patients. The CDR3 runs to 15 residues. CDR1 and CDR2 (germline): SNHLY, FYNNEI. Trimming cost V 4 bases and J 5 bases; bases outside gene matches: 9. The data were produced by immunoSEQ multiplex PCR, yet TCRdb's version contains in-frame clones alone and is incomplete. The sample carries about 150,000 clones, 85% to 95% recorded once. The gene calls are TRBV2 and TRBJ2-5; 8 bases are a match to TRBD1. The sample taken for sequencing was blood. The source is a woman between 18 and 30 years old in good health. The CDR3 DNA sequence: TGTGCCAGCAGTGTTGAAAGGACAGGGAGGGAGACCCAGTACTTC. It is translated as CASSVERTGRETQYF.